Sequencing of this TCR beta chain was carried out in a study of cytomegalovirus exposure and HLA in healthy donors. To note about this clone: Its cognate antigen is unknown.

Study-level findings and limits: More clonal expansion characterized HLA-associated TCR beta chains than equally common others in a later analysis.

PCR employed 60 Vbeta and 13 Jbeta primers. Measured with immunoSEQ multiplex PCR; TCRdb has only the in-frame clones, and not every one. The sample consists of roughly 140,000 clones, approximately 80% of them appearing once. The CDR3 loop spans 17 amino acids. The sequenced sample consisted of PBMCs. The rearrangement uses TRBV21-1 and TRBJ1-5; no DNA check was done on the table's D call, TRBD1. TRBV21-1 is described as a pseudogene. The receptor comes from a man in his forties in good health and CMV-seropositive. The CDR3 protein is CASSKVDRLYSNQPQHF. CDR3 DNA sequence: TGTGCCAGCAGCAAAGTTGACAGACTTTATAGCAATCAGCCCCAGCATTTT.